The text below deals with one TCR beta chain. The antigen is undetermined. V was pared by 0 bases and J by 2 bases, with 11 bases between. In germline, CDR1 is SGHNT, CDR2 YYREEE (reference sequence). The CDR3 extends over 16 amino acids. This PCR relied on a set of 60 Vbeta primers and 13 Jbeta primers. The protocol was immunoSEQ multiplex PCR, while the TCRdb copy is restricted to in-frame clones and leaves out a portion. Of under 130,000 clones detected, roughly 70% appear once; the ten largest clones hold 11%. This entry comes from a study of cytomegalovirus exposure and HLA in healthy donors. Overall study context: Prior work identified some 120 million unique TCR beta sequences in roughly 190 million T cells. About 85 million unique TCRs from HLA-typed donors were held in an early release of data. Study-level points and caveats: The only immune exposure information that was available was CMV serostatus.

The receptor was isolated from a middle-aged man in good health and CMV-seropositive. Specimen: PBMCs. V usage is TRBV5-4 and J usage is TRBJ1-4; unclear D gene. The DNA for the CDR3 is TGTGCCAGCAGCTTGGCCACCGGGATGACTAATGAAAAACTGTTTTTT. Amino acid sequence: CASSLATGMTNEKLFF.